Presented here are 2 T cell receptor beta chains from one specimen sequenced in a study of cytomegalovirus exposure and HLA in healthy donors. The PCR employed 60 Vbeta primers together with 13 Jbeta primers. Some clones are missing from TCRdb's copy, which holds only in-frame ones; the method was immunoSEQ multiplex PCR. The repertoire includes around 70,000 clones, 70% to 90% of them detected once, and about 6.8% sits in the top ten. Sequencing input: PBMCs. Receptor source: a human donor in good health.

V usage is TRBV5-8 and J usage is TRBJ1-5; 7 bases are a match to TRBD1. This CDR3 is built from 14 residues. CDR1 is SGHTS, CDR2 YDEGEE, per germline. J lost 5 bases, V lost 1 base, and 3 bases had no gene match. CDR3 coding DNA: TGTGCCAGCAGCTTGAGACAGGGATATCAGCCCCAGCATTTT. Translated, it gives CASSLRQGYQPQHF.

Notes on this clone: The junction does not match germline at one end; this may be a read error. The rearrangement joins TRBV6-1 to TRBJ2-7; D perhaps matches TRBD1 (6 bases). Germline assignment: CDR1 MNHNS and CDR2 SASEGT. CDR3 length: 12 residues. The CDR3 loop reads CASSVRRGNVDF. The CDR3 nucleotides are TGTGCCAGCAGTGTCCGTAGGGGGAATGTTGACTTC.